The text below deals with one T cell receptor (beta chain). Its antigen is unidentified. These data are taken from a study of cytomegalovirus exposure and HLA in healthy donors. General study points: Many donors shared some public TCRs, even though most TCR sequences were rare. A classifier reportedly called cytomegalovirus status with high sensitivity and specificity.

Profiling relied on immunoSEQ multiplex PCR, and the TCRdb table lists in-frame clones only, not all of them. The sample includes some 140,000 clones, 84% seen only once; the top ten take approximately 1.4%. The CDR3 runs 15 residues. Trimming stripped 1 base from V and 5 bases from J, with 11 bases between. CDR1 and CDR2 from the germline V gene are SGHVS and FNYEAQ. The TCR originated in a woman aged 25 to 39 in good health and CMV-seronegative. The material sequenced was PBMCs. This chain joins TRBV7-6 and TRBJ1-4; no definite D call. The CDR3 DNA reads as TGTGCCAGCAGCTTAGGGGTGTGGGAGAATGAAAAACTGTTTTTT. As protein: CASSLGVWENEKLFF.